This T cell receptor beta chain was profiled in a study of blood T cell repertoires in COVID-19. As for the study in general: Samples representing acute and convalescent COVID-19 were sourced from the United States, Italy and Spain. The cDNA or gDNA used as material had been derived from T cells, B-cell-depleted T cells, or PBMCs.

The CDR3 has 14 residues. V lost 3 bases and J lost 2; bases outside the gene matches: 3. Germline V gene data show CDR1 as SSHAT and CDR2 as FNYEAQ (reference sequence). Authors' methods: Amplification with reference gene primers provided the estimates of nucleated cell counts. The table came from immunoSEQ multiplex PCR; TCRdb's copy has only in-frame clones and leaves some out. The D gene and trimming were derived from the DNA, and the V and J assignments and clone size from that table. This sample has roughly 60,000 clones, with 78% found just once. The sequencing sample was made of peripheral blood. The sequence was collected from a human donor in a cohort sampled during active COVID-19. The chain recombines TRBV7-7 with TRBJ2-5; 7 nucleotides align to TRBD1. Written as DNA, the CDR3 is TGTGCCAGCAGCTTGGGGACAGCACAAGAGACCCAGTACTTC. Protein sequence: CASSLGTAQETQYF.